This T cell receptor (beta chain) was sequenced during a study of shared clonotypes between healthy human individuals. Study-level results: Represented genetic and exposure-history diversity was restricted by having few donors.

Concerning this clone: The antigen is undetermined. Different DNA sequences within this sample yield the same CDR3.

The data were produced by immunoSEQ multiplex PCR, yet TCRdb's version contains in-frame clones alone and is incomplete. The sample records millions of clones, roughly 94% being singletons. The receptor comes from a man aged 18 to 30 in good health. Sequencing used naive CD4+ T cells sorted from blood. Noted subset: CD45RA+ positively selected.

CDR3 sequence: CASSPAGTEAFF. Here the CDR3 DNA reads TGTGCCAGCTCACCAGCGGGCACTGAAGCTTTCTTT. The chain has TRBV18 and TRBJ1-1, with D hard to call. The V gene lost 2 bases and the J gene lost 4 bases, with 5 bases spanning the gap. Per the germline V gene, CDR1 is KGHSH and CDR2 is LQKENI. CDR3 length: 12 residues.